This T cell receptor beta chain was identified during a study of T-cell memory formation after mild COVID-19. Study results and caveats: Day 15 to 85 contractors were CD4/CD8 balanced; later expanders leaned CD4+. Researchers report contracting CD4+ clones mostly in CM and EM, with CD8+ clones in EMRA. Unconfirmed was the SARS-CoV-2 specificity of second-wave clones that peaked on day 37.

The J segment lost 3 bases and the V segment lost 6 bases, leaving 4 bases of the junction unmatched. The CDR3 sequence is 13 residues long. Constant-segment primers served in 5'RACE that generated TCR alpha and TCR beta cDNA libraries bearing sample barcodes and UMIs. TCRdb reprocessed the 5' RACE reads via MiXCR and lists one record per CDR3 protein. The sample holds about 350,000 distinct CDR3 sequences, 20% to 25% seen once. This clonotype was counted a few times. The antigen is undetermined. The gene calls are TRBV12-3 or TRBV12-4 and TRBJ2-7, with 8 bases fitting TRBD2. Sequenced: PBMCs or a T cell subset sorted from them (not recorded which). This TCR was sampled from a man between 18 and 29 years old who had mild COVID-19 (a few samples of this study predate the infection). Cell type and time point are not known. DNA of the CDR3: TGTGCCAGCAGAACCGGGACTAGCTACGAGCAGTACTTC. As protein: CASRTGTSYEQYF.